The 5 T cell receptor beta chains below come from one sample, sequenced in a study of blood T cell repertoires in COVID-19. Method: immunoSEQ multiplex PCR; TCRdb's copy keeps in-frame clones and lacks some. The table includes approximately 390,000 clones, over 75% detected once. The source material was peripheral blood. These receptor sequences come from a woman in her sixties with COVID-19, enrolled during active disease.

This chain joins TRBV2 and TRBJ2-7; no reliable D call. Germline loops: CDR1 SNHLY, CDR2 FYNNEI. With 4 bases removed from V and 5 bases from J, the gap between germline ends came to 12 bases. This CDR3 contains 13 residues. CDR3: CASSGLVSHEQYF. Written as DNA, the CDR3 is TGTGCCAGCAGTGGACTTGTTTCCCACGAGCAGTACTTC.

The chain links TRBV2 to TRBJ2-1; D may be TRBD2 (5 bases). The V end lost 2 bases, the J end lost 6 bases, and 11 bases lay between the germline ends. This CDR3 has 14 amino acids. Germline-derived CDR1 and CDR2 are SNHLY and FYNNEI. This CDR3 reads CASSEQSLANEQFF. The CDR3 DNA reads as TGTGCCAGCAGTGAACAGTCCCTAGCCAATGAGCAGTTCTTC. The entire variable domain, with the rest obtained from reference TRBV2 and TRBJ2-1, is as follows: EPEVTQTPSHQVTQMGQEVILRCVPISNHLYFYWYRQILGQKVEFLVSFYNNEISEKSEIFDDQFSVERPDGSNFTLKIRSTKLEDSAMYFCASSEQSLANEQFFGPGTRLTVL.

The chain is built from TRBV11-2 and TRBJ1-6, with D tentatively TRBD1 (5 bases). Germline lookup yields CDR1 SGHAT and CDR2 FQNNGV. Trimming stripped 4 bases from V and 6 bases from J, with 10 bases between. The CDR3 runs to 14 residues. In nucleotides, the CDR3 is TGTGCCAGCAGCTATAGACAGATTAATTCACCCCTCCACTTT. This encodes CASSYRQINSPLHF.

DNA for the CDR3: TGTGCCAGCCCCGACAGTTATAGCAATCAGCCCCAGCATTTT. It is translated as CASPDSYSNQPQHF. The chain uses TRBV5-8 and TRBJ1-5, with a weak D call TRBD1 (5 bases). The V end was cut by 7 bases, the J end by 0 bases, with 11 bases between. Germline CDR1 and CDR2: SGHTS and YDEGEE. This CDR3 comprises 14 residues.

This clone showed up just once. The rearrangement joins TRBV30 to TRBJ1-3; TRBD1 is a possible D gene (5 bases). The CDR3 runs 15 residues. V was pared by 4 bases and J by 2 bases, with 15 bases between. Germline V gene data show CDR1 as GTSNPN and CDR2 as SVGIG (reference sequence). CDR3 nucleotide sequence: TGTGCCTGGACCCTAAGAGGAGGGGCTGGAAACACCATATATTTT. Its protein is CAWTLRGGAGNTIYF.